The 9 T cell receptor beta chains below come from one sample, sequenced in a study of cytotoxic CD8 clonotypes in ibrutinib-treated CLL. TCRdb keeps only in-frame clones here, not all; method: immunoSEQ multiplex PCR. The data show just over 200,000 clones, more than 75% seen once. Specimen: PBMCs, collected after 12 months of ibrutinib treatment. These receptors were taken from a human donor with chronic lymphocytic leukemia.

The gene calls are TRBV6-5 and TRBJ2-7; a possible D gene is TRBD1 (5 bases). Germline V lookup: CDR1 MNHEY, CDR2 SVGAGI. This CDR3 is built from 13 residues. V was cut by 5 bases and J by 2 bases, with 10 bases left in between. The CDR3 nucleotides are TGTGCCAGCAGTGGGGCTCCCGCCTACGAGCAGTACTTC. Its protein is CASSGAPAYEQYF.

This chain links TRBV5-1 with TRBJ2-7, with D possibly being TRBD1 (5 bases). The germline CDR1 and CDR2 sequences are SGHRS and YFSETQ. With 0 bases removed from V and 6 bases from J, the gap between germline ends came to 16 bases. The CDR3 spans 15 residues. The CDR3 is CASSLVFGQGFEQYF. Written as DNA, the CDR3 is TGCGCCAGCAGCTTGGTCTTCGGACAAGGTTTCGAGCAGTACTTC. Full variable domain (remainder filled in from reference TRBV5-1 and TRBJ2-7): KAGVTQTPRYLIKTRGQQVTLSCSPISGHRSVSWYQQTPGQGLQFLFEYFSETQRNKGNFPGRFSGRQFSNSRSEMNVSTLELGDSALYLCASSLVFGQGFEQYFGPGTRLTVT.

This clone has more than one count but fewer than ten. This chain uses TRBV28 with TRBJ1-5; 10 nucleotides agree with TRBD1. J gave up 3 bases and V 8 bases, and 10 bases lay outside the gene matches. Germline V gene data show CDR1 as MDHEN and CDR2 as SYDVKM. This CDR3 is built from 16 residues. The CDR3 coding sequence is TGTGCCAGCGGACGAGGCGGGACAGGGGCCAATCAGCCCCAGCATTTT. Translation gives CASGRGGTGANQPQHF.

The chain is built from TRBV19 and TRBJ2-7; D is unclear. The germline V gene has CDR1 LNHDA and CDR2 SQIVND (reference sequence). The CDR3 is 12 residues long. V lost 6 bases and J 5 bases, leaving 11 bases between the germline ends. This CDR3 is CASSAGRHEQYF. CDR3 bases: TGTGCCAGTAGCGCCGGAAGACACGAGCAGTACTTC.

CDR3 loop: CASSRDAEETQYF. The CDR3 bases are TGTGCCAGCAGCCGAGACGCCGAAGAGACCCAGTACTTC. V usage is TRBV6-6 and J usage is TRBJ2-5; D unresolved. The CDR3 spans 13 residues. Trimming removed 6 bases from V and 3 bases from J, with 11 bases in between. CDR1 MNHNY and CDR2 SVGAGI come from the germline V gene (reference sequence).

The V and J genes are TRBV5-1 and TRBJ1-3, with D perhaps TRBD1 (5 bases). The CDR3 covers 16 residues. In germline, CDR1 is SGHRS, CDR2 YFSETQ. V was shortened by 3 bases and J by 2 bases, with 15 bases between the two germline ends. CDR3 protein: CASSWGPTATGNTIYF. CDR3 bases: TGCGCCAGCAGCTGGGGCCCTACCGCGACTGGAAACACCATATATTTT.

The chain has TRBV29-1 and TRBJ1-2, with D unresolved. The CDR3 loop spans 14 amino acids. CDR1 and CDR2 (germline): SQVTM, ANQGSEA. V was clipped by 3 bases and J by 3 bases, with 14 bases between them. The CDR3 spells CSVDANGWDYGYTF. CDR3 in DNA: TGCAGCGTTGACGCCAACGGGTGGGACTATGGCTACACCTTC.

V and J are TRBV5-4 and TRBJ1-2, with D possibly matching TRBD1 (6 bases). CDR3 length: 14 residues. Germline V CDR1 and CDR2: SGHNT, YYREEE (reference sequence). V was pared by 1 base and J by 7 bases, with 14 bases between. Here the CDR3 reads CASSLSGVVSGYTF. The CDR3 region has the DNA TGTGCCAGCAGCTTGTCAGGGGTGGTGTCTGGCTACACCTTC.

This chain uses TRBV6-1 with TRBJ1-5, with D unresolved. V lost 3 bases, J lost 11 bases, and 11 bases lay in between. Germline CDR1 MNHNS, CDR2 SASEGT. The CDR3 loop spans 12 amino acids. DNA of the CDR3: TGTGCCAGCAGTGACGTGAGGCTGGCCCAGCATTTT. Encoded protein: CASSDVRLAQHF.